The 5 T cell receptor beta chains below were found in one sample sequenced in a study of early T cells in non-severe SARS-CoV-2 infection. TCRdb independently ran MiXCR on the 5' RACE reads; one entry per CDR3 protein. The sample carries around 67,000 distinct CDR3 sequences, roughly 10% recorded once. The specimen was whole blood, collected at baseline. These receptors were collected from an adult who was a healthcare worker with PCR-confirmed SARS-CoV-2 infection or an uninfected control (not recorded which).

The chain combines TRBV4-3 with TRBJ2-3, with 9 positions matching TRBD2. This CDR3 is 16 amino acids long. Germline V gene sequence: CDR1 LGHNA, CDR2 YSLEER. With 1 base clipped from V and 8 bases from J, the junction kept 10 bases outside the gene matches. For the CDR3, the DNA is TGCGCCAGCAGCCAAGGATTAGCGGGAGTTGGGATTACGCAGTATTTT. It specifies CASSQGLAGVGITQYF.

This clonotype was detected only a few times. The CDR3 protein is CAISESRGNTIYF. The CDR3 bases are TGTGCCATCAGTGAGTCGCGGGGAAACACCATATATTTT. The J gene is TRBJ1-3, the V gene TRBV10-3; D call uncertain. The CDR3 runs 13 residues. V was pared by 0 bases and J by 4 bases, with 4 bases between. CDR1 and CDR2 (germline): ENHRY, SYGVKD.

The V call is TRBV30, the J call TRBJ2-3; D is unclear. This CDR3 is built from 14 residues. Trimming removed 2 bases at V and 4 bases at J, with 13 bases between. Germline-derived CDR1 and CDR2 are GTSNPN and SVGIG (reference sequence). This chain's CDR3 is CAWSSGIIADTQYF. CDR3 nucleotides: TGTGCCTGGAGTTCTGGGATAATAGCAGATACGCAGTATTTT.

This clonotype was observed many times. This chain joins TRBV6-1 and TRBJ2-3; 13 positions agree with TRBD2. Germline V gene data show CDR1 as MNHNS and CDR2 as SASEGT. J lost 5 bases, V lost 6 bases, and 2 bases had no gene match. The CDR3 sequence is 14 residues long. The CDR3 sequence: CASSRTSGGDTQYF. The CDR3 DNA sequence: TGTGCCAGCAGCCGGACTAGCGGGGGAGATACGCAGTATTTT.

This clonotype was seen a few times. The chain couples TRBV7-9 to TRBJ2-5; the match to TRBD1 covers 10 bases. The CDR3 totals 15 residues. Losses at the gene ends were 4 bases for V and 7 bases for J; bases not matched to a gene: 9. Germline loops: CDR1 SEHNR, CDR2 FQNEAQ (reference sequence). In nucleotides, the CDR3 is TGTGCCAGCAGCTCACCCCGGGACAGGGGTGCGACCCAGTACTTC. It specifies CASSSPRDRGATQYF.